These 21 T cell receptor beta chains were all obtained from the same sample, sequenced in a study of neurological immune-mediated disorders. In TCRdb, the 5' RACE reads were re-called with MiXCR into one record per CDR3 protein. Found here are 75,000 to 95,000 distinct CDR3 sequences, 17% of them singletons; the top ten hold 15%. The sequenced sample was PBMCs. These receptors were obtained from a woman in her thirties or forties in good health.

This clonotype was recorded many times. V is TRBV12-3 or TRBV12-4 and J is TRBJ2-6, with D perhaps TRBD1 or TRBD2 (5 bases each). This CDR3 contains 18 residues. Trimming cost V 4 bases and J 0 bases, with 16 bases left between them. The CDR3 nucleotides are TGTGCCAGCAGTTCTAGGGGCGGACTGCACTCTGGGGCCAACGTCCTGACTTTC. Its translation: CASSSRGGLHSGANVLTF.

This clonotype showed up many times. The CDR3 loop is CASSLELEGYTF. The CDR3 DNA reads TGCGCCAGCAGCTTGGAACTCGAGGGCTACACCTTC. The chain employs TRBV5-1 and TRBJ1-2; D call uncertain. Between the trimmed V and J ends, which lost 0 bases and 8 bases, there was a span of 8 bases. The CDR3 spans 12 residues. The germline V gene encodes CDR1 SGHRS and CDR2 YFSETQ.

This clonotype appeared a few times. This chain links TRBV5-1 with TRBJ2-1; possibly TRBD2 for D (6 bases). Deletions cut 6 bases from V and 0 bases from J, with 16 bases between. Germline V gene sequence: CDR1 SGHRS, CDR2 YFSETQ. This CDR3 has 16 residues. The CDR3 nucleotides read TGCGCCAGCACCCGGGGGATTGAGGGCTCCTACAATGAGCAGTTCTTC. Translated: CASTRGIEGSYNEQFF.

This clonotype was observed many times. This chain uses TRBV12-3 or TRBV12-4 with TRBJ2-1; perhaps TRBD1 as D (6 bases). The CDR3 spans 14 residues. Trimming removed 7 bases at V and 1 base at J, with 11 bases between. CDR3 loop: CASTLGGSYNEQFF. The CDR3 coding sequence is TGTGCCAGCACCTTAGGGGGATCCTACAATGAGCAGTTCTTC.

This clonotype was detected ten times or more. The gene calls are TRBV12-3 or TRBV12-4 and TRBJ2-3, with TRBD2 matching 13 bases. The CDR3 sequence is 17 residues long. Trimming cost V 1 base and J 3 bases; bases outside gene matches: 4. CDR3 nucleotide sequence: TGTGCCAGCAGTTTAGTGTGGACTAGCGGGGGAACAGATACGCAGTATTTT. This translates into CASSLVWTSGGTDTQYF.

The CDR3 nucleotides are TGTGCCAGCAGCTTAGTCGTGGGGCGGGACAATGAGCAGTTCTTC. It yields the protein CASSLVVGRDNEQFF. The chain links TRBV7-2 to TRBJ2-1, with D perhaps being TRBD1 or TRBD2 (5 bases each). Germline V gene data show CDR1 as SGHTA and CDR2 as FQGNSA. Trimming left V 1 base short and J 5 bases short, with 12 bases between. The CDR3 runs 15 residues. The full variable domain, with the rest looked up from reference TRBV7-2 and TRBJ2-1, is GAGVSQSPSNKVTEKGKDVELRCDPISGHTALYWYRQSLGQGLEFLIYFQGNSAPDKSGLPSDRFSAERTGGSVSTLTIQRTQQEDSAVYLCASSLVVGRDNEQFFGPGTRLTVL.

Many counts were recorded for this clonotype. The chain combines TRBV5-1 with TRBJ2-1; TRBD2 agrees at 7 bases. Trimming at V came to 7 bases and at J to 6 bases, leaving 1 base not matched to a gene. The CDR3 contains 11 residues. Germline V gene sequence: CDR1 SGHRS, CDR2 YFSETQ. The CDR3 DNA reads as TGCGCCAGCGGGGGGGGCAATGAGCAGTTCTTC. Amino acid sequence: CASGGGNEQFF.

This chain uses TRBV5-1 with TRBJ1-2; D is uncertain. Germline V lookup: CDR1 SGHRS, CDR2 YFSETQ. V was pared by 0 bases and J by 0 bases, with 9 bases between. The CDR3 extends over 15 amino acids. CDR3 nucleotide sequence: TGCGCCAGCAGCTTGGATGTGTGGGCTAACTATGGCTACACCTTC. Protein: CASSLDVWANYGYTF. Filled out from reference TRBV5-1 and TRBJ1-2, the complete variable domain reads KAGVTQTPRYLIKTRGQQVTLSCSPISGHRSVSWYQQTPGQGLQFLFEYFSETQRNKGNFPGRFSGRQFSNSRSEMNVSTLELGDSALYLCASSLDVWANYGYTFGSGTRLTVV.

This clonotype was detected ten times or more. The CDR3 region is CSTRTGATGGTQYF. The CDR3 coding sequence is TGCAGCACGCGGACAGGGGCCACCGGGGGGACCCAGTACTTC. This chain joins TRBV29-1 and TRBJ2-5, with TRBD1 matching 9 bases. This CDR3 is built from 14 residues. Unmatched junction bases numbered 14, after V lost 8 bases and J lost 7 bases. CDR1 is SQVTM and CDR2 is ANQGSEA in the germline V gene.

The sample holds a few counts of this clonotype. A read error may be the cause here, since a much bigger clone is one base away. This chain connects TRBV18 to TRBJ2-3; no reliable D call. The CDR3 consists of 12 residues. Germline V gene data show CDR1 as KGHSH and CDR2 as LQKENI. The CDR3 sequence is CTSSPYTDTQYF. CDR3 DNA: TGTACCAGCTCTCCGTACACAGATACGCAGTATTTT.

This chain links TRBV2 with TRBJ1-5, with D unclear. The CDR3 is made up of 13 amino acids. Between the trimmed V and J ends, which lost 8 bases and 3 bases, there was a span of 11 bases. Germline V gene lookup returns CDR1 SNHLY and CDR2 FYNNEI. The CDR3 region is CASSTAPNQPQHF. In DNA, the CDR3 is TGTGCCAGCTCTACAGCTCCCAATCAGCCCCAGCATTTT.

This clonotype was found many times. The V gene is TRBV7-2, the J gene TRBJ2-3; 14 nucleotides match TRBD2. This CDR3 spans 15 amino acids. Germline V gene data show CDR1 as SGHTA and CDR2 as FQGNSA. V shed 8 bases, J shed 5 bases, and the junction held 6 bases outside the gene matches. The CDR3 DNA is TGTGCCAGCGGAGGGACTAGCGGGGGCCAAGATACGCAGTATTTT. This codes for CASGGTSGGQDTQYF.

This clonotype came up many times. This chain joins TRBV20-1 and TRBJ1-5, with D uncertain. In germline, CDR1 is DFQATT, CDR2 SNEGSKA (reference sequence). The CDR3 has 16 amino acids. V lost 1 base and J lost 0, with 13 bases in between. The CDR3 reads CSARAAGPDSNQPQHF. The CDR3 DNA reads as TGCAGTGCTAGAGCTGCTGGCCCCGATAGCAATCAGCCCCAGCATTTT.

The sample holds many counts of this clonotype. V is TRBV28 and J is TRBJ2-7, with D possibly TRBD2 on 6 matching bases. This CDR3 is 15 amino acids long. V lost 5 bases, J lost 3 bases, and 17 bases lay in between. The germline V gene encodes CDR1 MDHEN and CDR2 SYDVKM. CDR3 bases: TGTGCCAGCAGTGTAGGGGCTAGCGTCGACTACGAGCAGTACGTC. This sequence encodes CASSVGASVDYEQYV.

This clonotype was observed many times. This sequence joins TRBV5-1 and TRBJ2-1; TRBD1 aligns across 9 bases. The junction had 10 bases not matched to a gene; V was cut back by 0 bases and J by 9 bases. The germline gives CDR1 SGHRS, CDR2 YFSETQ. CDR3 size: 16 residues. The CDR3 sequence is CASSLVHGQGIGEQFF. In DNA form, the CDR3 reads TGCGCCAGCAGCTTGGTGCATGGACAGGGGATAGGTGAGCAGTTCTTC.

V usage is TRBV20-1 and J usage is TRBJ2-7, with D perhaps TRBD1 (8 bases). In germline, CDR1 is DFQATT, CDR2 SNEGSKA (reference sequence). V shed 4 bases and J shed 4 bases, with 20 bases lying between them. This CDR3 contains 15 residues. The CDR3 nucleotides are TGCAGTGCTACTTCAGGACAGGGAGGGCAATACGAGCAGTACTTC. It translates to CSATSGQGGQYEQYF.

This clonotype was detected a few times. This chain uses TRBV5-5 with TRBJ2-7; D is possibly TRBD1 (6 bases). This CDR3 has 15 residues. Trimming took 0 bases from V and 2 from J, leaving 12 bases between them. Per germline, CDR1 SGHKS and CDR2 YYEKEE (reference sequence). The CDR3 DNA sequence: TGTGCCAGCAGCTTGGAAGGCAGGGGAGCCTACGAGCAGTACTTC. Its protein product is CASSLEGRGAYEQYF.

The chain carries TRBV5-6 and TRBJ1-1, with D perhaps TRBD1 (6 bases). Germline values: CDR1 SGHDT, CDR2 YYEEEE. V lost 1 base, J lost 5 bases, and 15 bases lay in between. CDR3 length: 15 residues. CDR3 sequence reads: CASSLLLRGRTEAFF. Here the CDR3 DNA reads TGTGCCAGCAGCTTGTTGCTCAGGGGAAGGACTGAAGCTTTCTTT. Complete variable domain (other parts from reference TRBV5-6 and TRBJ1-1): DAGVTQSPTHLIKTRGQQVTLRCSPKSGHDTVSWYQQALGQGPQFIFQYYEEEERQRGNFPDRFSGHQFPNYSSELNVNALLLGDSALYLCASSLLLRGRTEAFFGQGTRLTVV.

This clonotype was recorded many times. The genes are TRBV9 and TRBJ2-1, with 7 bases identical to TRBD2. Trimming took 0 bases from V and 2 from J; bases not matched to a gene: 5. This CDR3 has 16 residues. Germline-derived CDR1 and CDR2 are SGDLS and YYNGEE. The CDR3 nucleotides are TGTGCCAGCAGCGTAGGGTCGGGACTACCCTACAATGAGCAGTTCTTC. As protein: CASSVGSGLPYNEQFF.

In this sample, this clonotype turned up many times. Here the CDR3 reads CASSPDSRSNQPQHF. The CDR3 coding sequence is TGTGCCAGCAGCCCGGACAGTCGTAGCAATCAGCCCCAGCATTTT. The chain carries TRBV7-2 and TRBJ1-5; maybe TRBD1 (6 bases). Trimming cost V 5 bases and J 0 bases, with 11 bases left between them. This CDR3 region has 15 residues. The germline V gene encodes CDR1 SGHTA and CDR2 FQGNSA. The full variable domain, completed using reference TRBV7-2 and TRBJ1-5, is GAGVSQSPSNKVTEKGKDVELRCDPISGHTALYWYRQSLGQGLEFLIYFQGNSAPDKSGLPSDRFSAERTGGSVSTLTIQRTQQEDSAVYLCASSPDSRSNQPQHFGDGTRLSIL.

This clonotype was counted ten times or more. The chain carries TRBV20-1 and TRBJ2-1; D perhaps matches TRBD1 (5 bases). CDR1 and CDR2 from the germline V gene are DFQATT and SNEGSKA (reference sequence). The V gene lost 6 bases and the J gene lost 12 bases, with 18 bases spanning the gap. This CDR3 is 12 amino acids long. The chain's CDR3 is CSAIGANELQFF. The DNA for the CDR3 is TGCAGTGCGATTGGGGCGAACGAGCTGCAGTTCTTC.